This entry lists 16 T cell receptor beta chains sequenced from one sample in a study of blood T cell repertoires in COVID-19. Sequenced by immunoSEQ multiplex PCR; TCRdb stores in-frame clones only, minus some. The sample contains more than 150,000 clones, 80% to 90% of which appear only once. The sequenced material came from PBMCs or T cells enriched from blood (not recorded which). Receptors were obtained from a man aged 40-49 years who had recovered from COVID-19.

The genes are TRBV12-3 or TRBV12-4 and TRBJ1-4; 8 bases match TRBD1. The V and J ends lost 6 bases and 8 bases, in that order; junction bases with no gene match: 5. The CDR3 extends over 13 amino acids. CDR3 in DNA: TGTGCCAGCAGCATCAGGGGGCGAGAAAAACTGTTTTTT. It specifies CASSIRGREKLFF.

The chain employs TRBV7-9 and TRBJ1-2; D not resolved. The CDR3 has 15 residues. Trimming left V 5 bases short and J 0 bases short, with 13 bases between. Germline CDR1 SEHNR, CDR2 FQNEAQ (reference sequence). CDR3 in amino acids: CASSRPGLANYGYTF. Written as DNA, the CDR3 is TGTGCCAGCAGCCGGCCAGGCCTTGCTAACTATGGCTACACCTTC.

The V call is TRBV6-2 or TRBV6-3, the J call TRBJ2-7, with 14 bases that match TRBD2. In germline, CDR1 is MNHEY, CDR2 SVGEGT. The V segment lost 5 bases and the J segment 5 bases; nucleotides outside the gene matches: 8. The CDR3 spans 16 residues. CDR3 in amino acids: CASSRPGLAGAHEQYF. The CDR3 region has the DNA TGTGCCAGCAGTAGACCGGGACTAGCGGGAGCTCACGAGCAGTACTTC.

The DNA of the CDR3 is TGTGCCAGCAGCCAATACAGCAGCCAAGAGACCCAGTACTTC. Its translation is CASSQYSSQETQYF. This chain joins TRBV3-1 (or the pseudogene TRBV3-2) and TRBJ2-5; D gene unclear. The CDR3 runs 14 residues. The V gene lost 2 bases and the J gene lost 1 base, with 8 bases spanning the gap. The germline V gene encodes CDR1 LGHDT and CDR2 YNNKEL (reference sequence).

This clone was recorded at least ten times. The chain has TRBV6-4 and TRBJ2-1, with 9 bases identical to TRBD2. Germline values: CDR1 MRHNA, CDR2 SNTAGT. V gave up 2 bases and J gave up 8 bases; unmatched junction bases: 10. This CDR3 is built from 16 residues. This chain's CDR3 is CASSDSSSGSTDEQFF. The DNA of the CDR3 is TGTGCCAGCAGTGACAGTAGTAGCGGGAGCACGGATGAGCAGTTCTTC.

This clone was found a few times. This sequence joins TRBV28 and TRBJ1-1; D may be TRBD1 (5 bases). There are 14 residues in the CDR3. Germline V gene lookup returns CDR1 MDHEN and CDR2 SYDVKM. Trimming removed 10 bases from V and 5 bases from J, with 20 bases in between. The CDR3 protein is CATLWGGVETEAFF. CDR3 DNA: TGTGCCACCCTTTGGGGGGGGGTAGAAACTGAAGCTTTCTTT. Filled out from reference TRBV28 and TRBJ1-1, the complete variable domain reads DVKVTQSSRYLVKRTGEKVFLECVQDMDHENMFWYRQDPGLGLRLIYFSYDVKMKEKGDIPEGYSVSREKKERFSLILESASTNQTSMYLCATLWGGVETEAFFGQGTRLTVV.

This clone was seen only a few times. This chain uses TRBV6-1 with TRBJ1-2; D may be TRBD1 (5 bases). CDR3 size: 14 residues. Germline CDR1 reads MNHNS; CDR2 reads SASEGT. The ends were cut back, 2 bases at V and 1 base at J, with 8 bases in the middle. CDR3 residues: CASSEIRDNYGYTF. DNA for the CDR3: TGTGCCAGCAGTGAAATCAGGGATAACTATGGCTACACCTTC.

This clone has a handful of counts. The genes are TRBV5-1 and TRBJ1-1; maybe TRBD1 (5 bases). With 4 bases removed from V and 6 bases from J, the gap between germline ends came to 16 bases. The CDR3 spans 14 residues. Germline V lookup: CDR1 SGHRS, CDR2 YFSETQ. CDR3 sequence: CASSLGPGRSEAFF. DNA of the CDR3: TGCGCCAGCAGCCTGGGACCCGGGAGGTCTGAAGCTTTCTTT.

J is TRBJ2-2 and V is TRBV27; D is possibly TRBD1 (5 bases). Between the trimmed V and J ends, which lost 2 bases and 0 bases, there was a span of 10 bases. This CDR3 region has 16 residues. Germline loops: CDR1 MNHEY, CDR2 SMNVEV (reference sequence). The DNA for the CDR3 is TGTGCCAGCAGTTTACACAGGTCCTCGAACACCGGGGAGCTGTTTTTT. Protein product: CASSLHRSSNTGELFF.

The V gene is TRBV28, the J gene TRBJ1-3, with 8 bases identical to TRBD1. CDR3 length: 17 amino acids. V lost 5 bases and J lost 2; bases outside the gene matches: 11. Germline V gene data show CDR1 as MDHEN and CDR2 as SYDVKM. For the CDR3, the DNA is TGTGCCAGCAGTCACAACCGACAGGGGACTACTGGAAACACCATATATTTT. Its protein is CASSHNRQGTTGNTIYF.

The V and J genes are TRBV6-2 or TRBV6-3 and TRBJ2-7; D gene unclear. The germline gives CDR1 MNHEY, CDR2 SVGEGT. This CDR3 contains 15 residues. The V and J ends lost 6 bases and 0 bases respectively, with 15 bases between them. As DNA, the CDR3 is TGTGCCAGCAGCATAGACAACCCGAGCTCCTACGAGCAGTACGTC. It yields the protein CASSIDNPSSYEQYV.

The gene calls are TRBV6-6 and TRBJ2-7; maybe TRBD1 (6 bases). V was pared by 6 bases and J by 4 bases, with 10 bases between. The CDR3 is 12 amino acids. CDR1 and CDR2 from the germline V gene are MNHNY and SVGAGI (reference sequence). The CDR3 DNA sequence: TGTGCCAGCAGAAACAGGGAATACGAGCAGTACTTC. It specifies CASRNREYEQYF.

The gene calls are TRBV4-3 and TRBJ2-3, with TRBD2 matching 9 bases. From germline, CDR1 is LGHNA and CDR2 YSLEER. The CDR3 totals 15 residues. V shed 1 base, J shed 12 bases, and the junction held 11 bases outside the gene matches. CDR3 bases: TGCGCCAGCAGCCAAGGATGGTCTAGCGGGAATGAACAGTATTTT. Its protein is CASSQGWSSGNEQYF.

The table lists this clone with a count of one. This chain joins TRBV3-1 (or the pseudogene TRBV3-2) and TRBJ2-5, with D tentatively TRBD1 (7 bases). The V end lost 0 bases, the J end lost 4 bases, and 24 bases lay between the germline ends. Germline-derived CDR1 and CDR2 are LGHDT and YNNKEL (reference sequence). The CDR3 length is 19 residues. The CDR3 sequence is CASSQDWGTYRGGGETQYF. The CDR3 DNA follows: TGTGCCAGCAGCCAAGATTGGGGGACCTACAGGGGAGGTGGAGAGACCCAGTACTTC.

Only one count was recorded for this clone. This sequence joins TRBV2 and TRBJ1-5; 8 nucleotides match TRBD1. J lost 5 bases, V lost 6 bases, and 0 bases had no gene match. CDR3 length equals 12 residues. The germline V gene encodes CDR1 SNHLY and CDR2 FYNNEI. The CDR3, as DNA: TGTGCCAGCAGACAGGGGGATCAGCCCCAGCATTTT. Amino acid sequence: CASRQGDQPQHF.

The gene calls are TRBV7-2 and TRBJ2-5; 10 bases map to TRBD2. The CDR3 is made up of 16 amino acids. Germline CDR1 is SGHTA and CDR2 is FQGNSA. Trimming cost V 2 bases and J 4 bases; bases outside gene matches: 7. The CDR3: CASSLSLAGGGETQYF. The CDR3 coding sequence is TGTGCCAGCAGCTTAAGTTTAGCGGGAGGAGGAGAGACCCAGTACTTC.